The TCR beta chain under discussion was sequenced for a study of cytomegalovirus exposure and HLA in healthy donors. Findings and caveats of the study: Presence/absence comparisons presumed near-even sequencing depth among donors. Later work found that TCR association rates differed between HLA loci; DRB1 had the most and HLA-C the fewest.

V gave up 7 bases and J gave up 2 bases, with 5 bases separating them. The CDR3 has 11 residues. Germline V gene lookup returns CDR1 SGHTA and CDR2 FQGNSA. To note about this clone: The antigen is not known.

PCR primers comprised 60 Vbeta and 13 Jbeta primers. The assay was immunoSEQ multiplex PCR, and TCRdb's table has in-frame clones only and misses some. The sample has about 140,000 clones, around 66% seen once; the top ten hold 6.5%. The sample was PBMCs. The TCR comes from a woman aged 60-75 years in good health and CMV-seronegative. The rearrangement uses TRBV7-2 and TRBJ1-1; no firm D call. The CDR3 coding sequence is TGTGCCAGCACCCTTAACACTGAAGCTTTCTTT. It specifies CASTLNTEAFF.